Judged by abundance, the clone carrying this T cell receptor beta chain is medium-sized. The antigen is not known. Nobody among the patients had been given any treatment before thyroid surgery. The data were obtained in a study of metastatic and nonmetastatic thyroid tumors. Study-level background: Repertoires of blood and of tissue (tumor or nodule) from malignant and benign thyroid patients were compared.

Findings and caveats of the study: Significantly greater TCR beta diversity was reportedly found in malignant thyroid tumors than in benign nodules (in blood and tumor).

TCRdb re-analyzed the PCR reads using MiXCR. Altogether about 4,600 clones are present, 15% to 20% being singletons, with the ten largest covering around 23%. The germline CDR1 and CDR2 sequences are LNHDA and SQIVND (reference sequence). The V and J ends lost 3 bases and 4 bases, in that order; junction bases with no gene match: 11. The CDR3 covers 16 residues. The TCR comes from a male donor with papillary thyroid cancer or a benign thyroid nodule (not recorded which). Some clones in this sample may be carry-over from other donors' samples. This chain links TRBV19 with TRBJ1-1; 7 bases agree with TRBD1. Material for sequencing was adjacent normal tissue. The CDR3 region is CASSIRLGGGPTEAFF. The CDR3 DNA sequence: TGTGCCAGTAGTATCCGGTTAGGAGGGGGCCCCACTGAAGCTTTCTTT.